The clone carrying this T cell receptor (beta chain) occurred many times. Its target is unknown. Germline CDR1 reads SQVTM; CDR2 reads ANQGSEA. V lost 7 bases and J lost 5, with 11 bases in between. This CDR3 comprises 12 residues. As for time point: week 47, end of study. In the vaccine, a single dose held 300 ug of the mutant IDH1 20-mer peptide, along with topical imiquimod. Patients underwent eight vaccinations, which took place in weeks 1, 3, 5, 7, 11, 15, 19 and 23. This sample is drawn from a study of a mutant IDH1 vaccine in newly diagnosed glioma. Sequencing used immunoSEQ multiplex PCR; TCRdb keeps in-frame clones, though not all of them. The sample lists about 56,000 clones; roughly 75% were seen once.

The TCR originated in a man aged 50 to 60 with glioma. Sequencing was performed on PBMCs, taken from a glioma patient whose treatment included an IDH1 peptide vaccine. The chain couples TRBV29-1 to TRBJ2-2; the D gene is possibly TRBD2 (5 bases). For the CDR3, the DNA is TGCAGCGCCCTGGGCGGGACCGGGGAGCTGTTTTTT. Translating it yields CSALGGTGELFF.